This entry lists 3 T cell receptor beta chains sequenced from one sample in a study of T cells after somatic rescue of genetic block. Produced via immunoSEQ multiplex PCR; TCRdb's table is partial and in-frame only. The data contain about 88,000 clones, approximately 90% of them singletons. Material: peripheral blood mononuclear cells (PBMCs). These receptors were collected from a young woman.

The V gene is TRBV25-1, the J gene TRBJ1-4; D call uncertain. The germline V gene encodes CDR1 MGHDK and CDR2 SYGVNS. The ends were cut back, 6 bases at V and 4 bases at J, with 9 bases in the middle. This CDR3 has 13 amino acids. In nucleotides, the CDR3 is TGTGCCAGCAGCTCCCGCCTTAATGAAAAACTGTTTTTT. Its protein product is CASSSRLNEKLFF.

The V call is TRBV27, the J call TRBJ2-7, with D possibly called TRBD1 or TRBD2 (5 bases each). Per the germline V gene, CDR1 is MNHEY and CDR2 is SMNVEV (reference sequence). With 5 bases removed from V and 0 bases from J, the gap between germline ends came to 8 bases. CDR3 length: 13 residues. CDR3 protein: CASSEGFSYEQYF. DNA for the CDR3: TGTGCCAGCAGTGAGGGGTTCTCCTACGAGCAGTACTTC.

This clone was found once. The V gene is TRBV19, the J gene TRBJ2-3; 12 positions match TRBD2. The CDR3 extends over 19 amino acids. The V and J ends lost 7 bases and 0 bases, in that order; junction bases with no gene match: 14. Germline V gene sequence: CDR1 LNHDA, CDR2 SQIVND (reference sequence). As DNA, the CDR3 is TGTGCCAGTAACCCCCGGACTAGCGGGATCCTTAAGAGCACAGATACGCAGTATTTT. This sequence encodes CASNPRTSGILKSTDTQYF.